The clone carrying this T cell receptor beta chain was found a few times. What it recognizes is unknown. These data belong to a study of identical twins. Study-level findings and limits: Out-of-frame TCR alpha sharing in monozygotic twins exceeded recombination model predictions. Donors were not followed over many years; analysis was cross-sectional.

The CDR3 extends over 16 amino acids. CDR1 and CDR2 (germline): SGHRS, YFSETQ. V trimming: 4 bases; J trimming: 4 bases; junction bases outside the gene matches: 8. A universal primer binding site was introduced by template switching. The final cDNA contained unique molecular identifiers. TCRdb re-called the 5' RACE reads with MiXCR, one entry per CDR3 protein. The table records 1.5 million or so distinct CDR3 sequences, under 35% of them present only once. Material for sequencing was cord blood. This sequence was found in a newborn girl in good health. The genes are TRBV5-1 and TRBJ2-3; 11 bases map to TRBD2. The CDR3 DNA follows: TGCGCCAGCAGCCTACTAGCGGGAGTTGTTGCAGATACGCAGTATTTT. This codes for CASSLLAGVVADTQYF.